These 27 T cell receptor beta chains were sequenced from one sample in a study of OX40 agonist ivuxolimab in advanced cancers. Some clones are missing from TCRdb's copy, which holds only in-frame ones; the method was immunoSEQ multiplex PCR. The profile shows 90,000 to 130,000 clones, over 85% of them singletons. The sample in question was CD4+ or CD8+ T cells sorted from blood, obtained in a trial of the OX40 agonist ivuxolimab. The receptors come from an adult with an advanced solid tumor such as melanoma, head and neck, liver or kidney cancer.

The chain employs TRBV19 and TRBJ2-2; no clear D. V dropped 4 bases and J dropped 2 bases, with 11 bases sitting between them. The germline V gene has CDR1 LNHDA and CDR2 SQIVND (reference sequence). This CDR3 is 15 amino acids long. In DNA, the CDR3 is TGTGCCAGTAGTAGCGTCCTGCGTAACACCGGGGAGCTGTTTTTT. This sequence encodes CASSSVLRNTGELFF. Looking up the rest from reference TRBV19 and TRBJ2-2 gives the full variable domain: DGGITQSPKYLFRKEGQNVTLSCEQNLNHDAMYWYRQDPGQGLRLIYYSQIVNDFQKGDIAEGYSVSREKKESFPLTVTSAQKNPTAFYLCASSSVLRNTGELFFGEGSRLTVL.

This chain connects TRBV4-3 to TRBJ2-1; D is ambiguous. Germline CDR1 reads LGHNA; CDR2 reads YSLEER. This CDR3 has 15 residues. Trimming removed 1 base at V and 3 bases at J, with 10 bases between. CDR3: CASSQVPELYNEQFF. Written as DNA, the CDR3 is TGCGCCAGCAGCCAAGTGCCGGAGCTCTACAATGAGCAGTTCTTC.

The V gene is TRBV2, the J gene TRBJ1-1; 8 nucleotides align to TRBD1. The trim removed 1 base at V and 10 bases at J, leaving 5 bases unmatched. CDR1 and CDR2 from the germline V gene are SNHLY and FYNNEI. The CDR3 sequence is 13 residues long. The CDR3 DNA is TGTGCCAGCAGTGAAGGGACAGGGAGTATAGCTTTCTTT. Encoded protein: CASSEGTGSIAFF.

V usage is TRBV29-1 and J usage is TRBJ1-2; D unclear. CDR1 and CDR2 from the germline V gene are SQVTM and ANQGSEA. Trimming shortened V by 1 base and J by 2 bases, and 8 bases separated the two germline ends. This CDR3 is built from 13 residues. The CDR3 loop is CSVEVGVNYGYTF. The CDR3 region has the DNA TGCAGCGTTGAAGTAGGAGTAAACTATGGCTACACCTTC.

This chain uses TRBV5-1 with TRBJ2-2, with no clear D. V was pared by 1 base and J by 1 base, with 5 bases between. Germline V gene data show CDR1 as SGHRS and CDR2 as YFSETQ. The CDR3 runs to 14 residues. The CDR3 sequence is CASSLLGNTGELFF. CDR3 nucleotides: TGCGCCAGCAGCTTGCTGGGGAACACCGGGGAGCTGTTTTTT.

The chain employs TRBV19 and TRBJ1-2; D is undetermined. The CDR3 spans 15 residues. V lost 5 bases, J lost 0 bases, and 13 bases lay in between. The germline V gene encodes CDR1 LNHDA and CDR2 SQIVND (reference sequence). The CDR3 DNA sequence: TGTGCCAGTAGTCCACGGGAACCAGCTAACTATGGCTACACCTTC. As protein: CASSPREPANYGYTF.

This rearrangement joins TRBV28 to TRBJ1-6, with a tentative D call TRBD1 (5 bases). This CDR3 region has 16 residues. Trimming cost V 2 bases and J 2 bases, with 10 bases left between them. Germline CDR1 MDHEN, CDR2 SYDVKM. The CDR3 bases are TGTGCCAGCAGTTTAAGGGCAGGGACCTATAATTCACCCCTCCACTTT. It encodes CASSLRAGTYNSPLHF.

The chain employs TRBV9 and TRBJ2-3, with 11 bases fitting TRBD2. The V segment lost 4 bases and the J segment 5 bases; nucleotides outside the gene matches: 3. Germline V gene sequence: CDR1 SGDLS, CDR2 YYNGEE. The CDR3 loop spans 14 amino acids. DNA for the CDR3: TGTGCCAGCAGCCCCGGGACTAGCGGAGATACGCAGTATTTT. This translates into CASSPGTSGDTQYF. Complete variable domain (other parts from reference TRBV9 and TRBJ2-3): DSGVTQTPKHLITATGQRVTLRCSPRSGDLSVYWYQQSLDQGLQFLIQYYNGEERAKGNILERFSAQQFPDLHSELNLSSLELGDSALYFCASSPGTSGDTQYFGPGTRLTVL.

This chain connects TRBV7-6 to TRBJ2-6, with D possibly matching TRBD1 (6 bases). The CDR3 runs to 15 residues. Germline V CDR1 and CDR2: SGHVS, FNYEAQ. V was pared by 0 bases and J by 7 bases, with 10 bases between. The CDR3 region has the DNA TGTGCCAGCAGCTTAGCCCAGGGGAATGCCAACGTCCTGACTTTC. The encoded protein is CASSLAQGNANVLTF.

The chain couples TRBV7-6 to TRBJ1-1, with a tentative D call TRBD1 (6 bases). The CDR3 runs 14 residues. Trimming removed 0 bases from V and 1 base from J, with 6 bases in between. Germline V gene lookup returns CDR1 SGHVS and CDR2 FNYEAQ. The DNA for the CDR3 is TGTGCCAGCAGCTTAGCGGACAGGAACACTGAAGCTTTCTTT. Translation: CASSLADRNTEAFF. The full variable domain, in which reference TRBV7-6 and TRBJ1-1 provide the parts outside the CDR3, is GAGVSQSPRYKVTKRGQDVALRCDPISGHVSLYWYRQALGQGPEFLTYFNYEAQQDKSGLPNDRFSAERPEGSISTLTIQRTEQRDSAMYRCASSLADRNTEAFFGQGTRLTVV.

DNA of the CDR3: TGTGCCAGCAGCTTTGGGACAGGGGCTGGGGAGCAGTACTTC. Encoded protein: CASSFGTGAGEQYF. This chain uses TRBV7-9 with TRBJ2-7; 10 bases are a match to TRBD1. CDR1 and CDR2 (germline): SEHNR, FQNEAQ (reference sequence). After removal of 3 bases from V and 7 bases from J, the junction contained 6 bases not matched to a gene. This CDR3 spans 14 amino acids.

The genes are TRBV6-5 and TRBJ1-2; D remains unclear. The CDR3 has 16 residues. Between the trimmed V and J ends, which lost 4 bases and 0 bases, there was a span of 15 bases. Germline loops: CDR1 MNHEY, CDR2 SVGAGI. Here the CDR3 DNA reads TGTGCCAGCAGTTCTCTTCGGACGGATCCTAACTATGGCTACACCTTC. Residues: CASSSLRTDPNYGYTF.

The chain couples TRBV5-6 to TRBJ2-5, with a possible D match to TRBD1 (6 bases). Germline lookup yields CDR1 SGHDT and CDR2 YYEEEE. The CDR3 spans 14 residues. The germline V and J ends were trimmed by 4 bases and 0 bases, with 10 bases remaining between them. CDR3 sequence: CASSQGSYQETQYF. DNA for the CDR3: TGTGCCAGCAGCCAGGGGTCTTACCAAGAGACCCAGTACTTC.

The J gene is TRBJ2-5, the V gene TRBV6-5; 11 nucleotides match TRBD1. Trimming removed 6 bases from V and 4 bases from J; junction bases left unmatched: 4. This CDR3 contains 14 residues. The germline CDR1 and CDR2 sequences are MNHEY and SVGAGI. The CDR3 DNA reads TGTGCCAGCAGGACGGACAGGGGGCTAGAGACCCAGTACTTC. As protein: CASRTDRGLETQYF.

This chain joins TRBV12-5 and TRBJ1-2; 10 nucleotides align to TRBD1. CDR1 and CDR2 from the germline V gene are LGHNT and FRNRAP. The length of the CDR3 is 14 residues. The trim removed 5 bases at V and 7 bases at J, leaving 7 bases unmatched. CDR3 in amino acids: CASGLGTGAGGYTF. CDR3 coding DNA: TGTGCTAGTGGTCTCGGGACAGGGGCGGGTGGCTACACCTTC.

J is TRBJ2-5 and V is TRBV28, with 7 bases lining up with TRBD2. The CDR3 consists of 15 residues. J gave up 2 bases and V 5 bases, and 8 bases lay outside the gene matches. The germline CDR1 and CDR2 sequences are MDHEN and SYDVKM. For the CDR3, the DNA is TGTGCCAGCAGTCTTCTTGGGGGGGATCAAGAGACCCAGTACTTC. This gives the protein CASSLLGGDQETQYF.

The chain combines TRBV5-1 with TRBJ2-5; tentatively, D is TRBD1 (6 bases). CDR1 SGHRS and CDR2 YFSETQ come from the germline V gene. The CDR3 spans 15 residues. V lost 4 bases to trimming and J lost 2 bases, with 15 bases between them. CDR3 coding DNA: TGCGCCAGCAGCCCGAACCCTACAGGGCAAGAGACCCAGTACTTC. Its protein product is CASSPNPTGQETQYF.

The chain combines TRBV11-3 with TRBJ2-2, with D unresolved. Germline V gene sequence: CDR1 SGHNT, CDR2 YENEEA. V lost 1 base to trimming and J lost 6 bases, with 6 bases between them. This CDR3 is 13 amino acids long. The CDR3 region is CASSLGGPGELFF. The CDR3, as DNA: TGTGCCAGCAGCTTAGGAGGCCCCGGGGAGCTGTTTTTT.

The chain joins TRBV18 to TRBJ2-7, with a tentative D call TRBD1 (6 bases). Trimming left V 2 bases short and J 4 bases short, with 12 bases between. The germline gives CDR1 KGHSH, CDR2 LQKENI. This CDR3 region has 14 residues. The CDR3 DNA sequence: TGTGCCAGCTCACCATCCCAGGGGATATACGAGCAGTACTTC. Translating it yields CASSPSQGIYEQYF.

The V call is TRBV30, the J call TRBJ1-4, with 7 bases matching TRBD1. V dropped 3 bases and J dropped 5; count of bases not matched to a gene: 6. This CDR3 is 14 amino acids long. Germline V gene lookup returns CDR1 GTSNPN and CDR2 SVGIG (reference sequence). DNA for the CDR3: TGTGCCTGGAGGCCCGGGACAGCCAATGAAAAACTGTTTTTT. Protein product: CAWRPGTANEKLFF.

The CDR3 region has the DNA TGTGCCAGCAGCTTCCGGGACGGTTACAATGAGCAGTTCTTC. Translation: CASSFRDGYNEQFF. This chain joins TRBV5-6 and TRBJ2-1, with D possibly being TRBD1 or TRBD2 (5 bases each). This CDR3 spans 14 amino acids. Trimming removed 2 bases from V and 4 bases from J, with 10 bases in between. The germline V gene has CDR1 SGHDT and CDR2 YYEEEE.

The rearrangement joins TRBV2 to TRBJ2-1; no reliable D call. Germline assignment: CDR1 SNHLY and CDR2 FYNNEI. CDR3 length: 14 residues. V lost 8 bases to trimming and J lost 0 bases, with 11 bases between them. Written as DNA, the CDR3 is TGTGCCAGCTACGCGGATAGCTCCTACAATGAGCAGTTCTTC. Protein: CASYADSSYNEQFF.

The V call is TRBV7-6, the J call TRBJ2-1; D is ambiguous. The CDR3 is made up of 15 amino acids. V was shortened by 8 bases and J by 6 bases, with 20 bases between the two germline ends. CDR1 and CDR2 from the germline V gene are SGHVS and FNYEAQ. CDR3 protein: CASGKEYRIGNEQFF. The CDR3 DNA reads TGTGCCAGCGGGAAAGAGTACCGAATCGGCAATGAGCAGTTCTTC.

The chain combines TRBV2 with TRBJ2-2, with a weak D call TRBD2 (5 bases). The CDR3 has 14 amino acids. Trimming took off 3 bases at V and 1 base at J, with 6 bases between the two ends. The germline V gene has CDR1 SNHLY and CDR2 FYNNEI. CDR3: CASSERVNTGELFF. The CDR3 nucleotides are TGTGCCAGCAGTGAGCGGGTGAACACCGGGGAGCTGTTTTTT. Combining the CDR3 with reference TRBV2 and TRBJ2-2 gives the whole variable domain EPEVTQTPSHQVTQMGQEVILRCVPISNHLYFYWYRQILGQKVEFLVSFYNNEISEKSEIFDDQFSVERPDGSNFTLKIRSTKLEDSAMYFCASSERVNTGELFFGEGSRLTVL.

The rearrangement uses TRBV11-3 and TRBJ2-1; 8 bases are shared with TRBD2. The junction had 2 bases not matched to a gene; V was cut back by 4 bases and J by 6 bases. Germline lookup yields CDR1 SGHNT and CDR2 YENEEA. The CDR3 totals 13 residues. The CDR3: CASSSGLANEQFF. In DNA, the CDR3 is TGTGCCAGCAGCTCCGGACTAGCCAATGAGCAGTTCTTC.

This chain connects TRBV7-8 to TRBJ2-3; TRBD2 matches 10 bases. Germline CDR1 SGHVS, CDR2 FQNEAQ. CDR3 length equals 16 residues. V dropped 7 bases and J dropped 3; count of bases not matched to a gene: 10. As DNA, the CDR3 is TGTGCCAGCAACTTGTTTCTAGCGGGGGAAACAGATACGCAGTATTTT. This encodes CASNLFLAGETDTQYF.

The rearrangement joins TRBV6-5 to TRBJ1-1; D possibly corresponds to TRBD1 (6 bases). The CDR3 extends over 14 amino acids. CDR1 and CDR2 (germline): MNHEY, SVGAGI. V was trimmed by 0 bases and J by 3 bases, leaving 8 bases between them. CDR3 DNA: TGTGCCAGCAGTTACTCGAAGGGGGACACTGAAGCTTTCTTT. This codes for CASSYSKGDTEAFF.